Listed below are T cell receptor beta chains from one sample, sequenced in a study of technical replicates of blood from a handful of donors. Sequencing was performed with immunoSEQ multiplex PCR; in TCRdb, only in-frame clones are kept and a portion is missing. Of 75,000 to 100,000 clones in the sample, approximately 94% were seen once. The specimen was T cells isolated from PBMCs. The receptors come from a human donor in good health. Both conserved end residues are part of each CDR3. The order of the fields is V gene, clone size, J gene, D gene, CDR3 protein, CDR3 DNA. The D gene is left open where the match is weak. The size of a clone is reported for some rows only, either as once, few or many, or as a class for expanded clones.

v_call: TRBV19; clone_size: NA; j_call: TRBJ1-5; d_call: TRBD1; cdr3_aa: CASIRTGGGNQPQHF; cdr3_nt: TGTGCCAGTATCCGGACAGGGGGCGGCAATCAGCCCCAGCATTTT
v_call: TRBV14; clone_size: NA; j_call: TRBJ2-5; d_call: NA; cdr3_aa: CASSQAPGLETQYF; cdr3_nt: TGTGCCAGCAGCCAAGCTCCCGGGTTAGAGACCCAGTACTTC
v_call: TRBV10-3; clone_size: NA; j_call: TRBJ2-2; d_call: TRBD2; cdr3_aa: CAIASGLANTGELFF; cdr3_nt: TGTGCCATTGCTAGCGGCCTGGCGAACACCGGGGAGCTGTTTTTT
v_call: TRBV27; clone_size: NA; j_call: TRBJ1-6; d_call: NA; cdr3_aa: CASSLQTGFNSPLHF; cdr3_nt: TGTGCCAGCAGTCTTCAAACAGGGTTTAATTCACCCCTCCACTTT
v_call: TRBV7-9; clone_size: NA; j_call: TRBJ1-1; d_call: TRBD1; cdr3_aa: CASSYRGGGDTEAFF; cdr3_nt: TGTGCCAGCAGCTACAGGGGGGGTGGGGACACTGAAGCTTTCTTT
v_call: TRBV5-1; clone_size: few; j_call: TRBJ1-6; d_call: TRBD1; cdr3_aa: CASSPVANRGPYSPLHF; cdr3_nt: TGCGCCAGCAGCCCCGTCGCTAACAGGGGGCCTTACTCACCCCTCCACTTT
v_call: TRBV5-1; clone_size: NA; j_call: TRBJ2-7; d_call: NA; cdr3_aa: CASSLETGLYEQYF; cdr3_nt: TGCGCCAGCAGCTTGGAAACAGGGTTATACGAGCAGTACTTC
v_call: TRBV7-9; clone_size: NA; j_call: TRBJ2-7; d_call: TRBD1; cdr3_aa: CASSQGQSYEQYF; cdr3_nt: TGTGCCAGCAGCCAGGGACAGTCCTACGAGCAGTACTTC
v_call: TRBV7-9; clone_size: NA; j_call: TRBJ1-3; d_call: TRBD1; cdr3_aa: CASSLTGGTGNTIYF; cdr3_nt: TGTGCCAGCAGCCTGACAGGGGGTACTGGAAACACCATATATTTT
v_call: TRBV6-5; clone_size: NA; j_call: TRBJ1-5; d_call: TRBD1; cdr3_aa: CASSRTGYQPQHF; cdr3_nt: TGTGCCAGCAGTCGGACAGGATACCAGCCCCAGCATTTT
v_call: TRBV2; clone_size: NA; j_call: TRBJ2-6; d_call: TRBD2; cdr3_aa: CASSGGGNGANVLTF; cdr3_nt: TGTGCCAGCAGTGGCGGGGGGAATGGGGCCAACGTCCTGACTTTC
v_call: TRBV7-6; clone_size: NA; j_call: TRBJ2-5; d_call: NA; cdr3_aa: CASSLLGARETQYF; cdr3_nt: TGTGCCAGCAGCTTATTAGGGGCCCGGGAGACCCAGTACTTC
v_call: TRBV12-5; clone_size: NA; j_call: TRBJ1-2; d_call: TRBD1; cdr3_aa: CASGSGQGLFDGYTF; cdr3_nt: TGTGCTAGTGGTTCTGGACAGGGTTTGTTCGATGGCTACACCTTC
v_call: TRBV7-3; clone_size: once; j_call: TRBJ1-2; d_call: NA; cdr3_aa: CASSLDTLPSGYTF; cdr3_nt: TGTGCCAGCAGCTTGGACACTTTACCTTCTGGCTACACCTTC
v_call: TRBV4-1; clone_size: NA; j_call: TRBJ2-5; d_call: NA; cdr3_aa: CASSHRHGEETQYF; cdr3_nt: TGCGCCAGCAGCCATAGACACGGTGAGGAGACCCAGTACTTC
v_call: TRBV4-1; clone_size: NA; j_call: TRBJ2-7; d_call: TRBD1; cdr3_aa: CASSQDNRDSDYEQYF; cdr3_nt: TGCGCCAGCAGCCAAGATAATAGGGACAGTGACTACGAGCAGTACTTC
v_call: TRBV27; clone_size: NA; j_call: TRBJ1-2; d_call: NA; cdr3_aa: CASSFDNFYGYTF; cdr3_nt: TGTGCCAGCAGTTTCGACAACTTCTATGGCTACACCTTC
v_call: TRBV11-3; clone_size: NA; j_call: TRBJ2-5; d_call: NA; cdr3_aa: CASSLGGGETQYF; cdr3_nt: TGTGCCAGCAGCTTAGGAGGGGGAGAGACCCAGTACTTC